This T cell receptor (beta chain) came from a study of human T cells and chemical hapten exposure. Study outcomes and limitations: PT1 expanded TCR numbers rose with patch test score.

Stated time point: patch test 3, about 24 weeks after DPC sensitization. Treatment denoted: therapeutic diphenylcyclopropenone sensitization with weekly scalp DPC. Per the germline V gene, CDR1 is SGDLS and CDR2 is YYNGEE. V dropped 3 bases and J dropped 6 bases, with 12 bases sitting between them. CDR3 length: 13 amino acids. This clonotype turned up a few times. Its antigen remains unidentified. From the RACE reads, TCRdb called clonotypes with MiXCR, one entry per CDR3 protein. In the table there are around 130,000 distinct CDR3 sequences, around 11% of which are singletons. This chain links TRBV9 with TRBJ2-5, with D possibly TRBD1 on 6 matching bases. The clonotype was recovered from a woman between 50 and 59 years old with alopecia areata. Some clones in this sample may be carry-over from other donors' samples. The input for sequencing was whole blood, taken in connection with sensitization to the hapten diphenylcyclopropenone (DPC). The chain's CDR3 is CASSEDSKKTQYF. The CDR3 nucleotides are TGTGCCAGCAGCGAGGACAGCAAGAAGACCCAGTACTTC.